Shown below are 26 T cell receptor beta chains from a single sample sequenced in a study of regulatory T cells in long-lasting Graves disease. The authors built TCR beta libraries using iRepertoire HTBI primers and Arm-PCR of CDR3 regions. TCRdb processed the multiplex PCR reads anew with MiXCR; each CDR3 protein has one entry. Of some 490,000 distinct CDR3 sequences detected, about 12% appear once; the ten largest clones hold approximately 9%. Regarding time point: newly diagnosed GD, antithyroid drugs for less than 3 months. Extracted RNA from PBMCs served as the source of the TCR library. The sample was also linked to a second study, of T cells in Graves' hyperthyroidism and ophthalmopathy.

This specimen was peripheral blood mononuclear cells (PBMCs), taken at new diagnosis, from a patient treated with antithyroid drugs. These receptors were obtained from a woman younger than 45 with Graves disease.

This chain joins TRBV10-2 and TRBJ1-3, with no clear D. Per germline, CDR1 WSHSY and CDR2 SAAADI. V lost 5 bases and J lost 7, with 9 bases in between. There are 12 residues in the CDR3. CDR3 nucleotides: TGCGCCAGCAGTATGAGCGGGAACACCATATATTTT. This translates into CASSMSGNTIYF.

This clonotype was seen a handful of times. This sequence joins TRBV18 and TRBJ2-1; TRBD2 matches at 12 bases. Trimming cost V 3 bases and J 6 bases; bases outside gene matches: 6. Germline CDR1 KGHSH, CDR2 LQKENI. This CDR3 is 16 amino acids long. DNA for the CDR3: TGTGCCAGCTCACCTCCGGGGGGACTAGCGGGCAATGAGCAGTTCTTC. Amino acid sequence: CASSPPGGLAGNEQFF.

The chain combines TRBV2 with TRBJ2-1; 12 bases fit TRBD2. The germline V gene has CDR1 SNHLY and CDR2 FYNNEI. V lost 8 bases, J lost 8 bases, and 7 bases stayed unmatched. This CDR3 region has 14 residues. CDR3 sequence (DNA): TGTGCCAGCGGGCTAGCGGGAGGGCCCGATGAGCAGTTCTTC. Translating it yields CASGLAGGPDEQFF.

This clonotype was counted many times. The V gene is TRBV28, the J gene TRBJ1-1; D possibly corresponds to TRBD1 (6 bases). This CDR3 has 15 amino acids. Trimming shortened V by 6 bases and J by 4 bases, and 18 bases separated the two germline ends. CDR1 is MDHEN and CDR2 is SYDVKM in the germline V gene. CDR3 amino acids: CASRVNRVSTTEAFF. The CDR3 coding sequence is TGTGCCAGCAGAGTGAACAGGGTCAGCACCACTGAAGCTTTCTTT.

V usage is TRBV13 and J usage is TRBJ2-1, with 7 bases that match TRBD2. The J segment lost 2 bases and the V segment lost 5 bases, leaving 3 bases of the junction unmatched. Germline CDR1 and CDR2: PRHDT and FYEKMQ (reference sequence). The CDR3 runs 14 residues. Here the CDR3 DNA reads TGTGCCAGCAGCGCCGGGAGGACCTACAATGAGCAGTTCTTC. This sequence encodes CASSAGRTYNEQFF.

This clonotype has a count of ten or more. This chain joins TRBV7-3 and TRBJ2-3, with 10 bases that match TRBD2. This CDR3 has 16 amino acids. Trimming took 5 bases from V and 4 from J; bases not matched to a gene: 9. Germline CDR1 reads SGHTA; CDR2 reads FQGTGA. As DNA, the CDR3 is TGTGCCAGCAGCGACCTAGCGGGAGACCATTCAGATACGCAGTATTTT. Translated, it gives CASSDLAGDHSDTQYF.

The chain carries TRBV5-8 and TRBJ2-5, with 8 bases matching TRBD1. Germline V CDR1 and CDR2: SGHTS, YDEGEE. Trimming at V came to 0 bases and at J to 6 bases, leaving 4 bases not matched to a gene. The CDR3 has 14 amino acids. As DNA, the CDR3 is TGTGCCAGCAGCTTGGACAGGGGGTTACAGACCCAGTACTTC. Translating gives CASSLDRGLQTQYF. The full variable domain, rest sourced from reference TRBV5-8 and TRBJ2-5, is EAGVTQSPTHLIKTRGQQATLRCSPISGHTSVYWYQQALGLGLQFLLWYDEGEERNRGNFPPRFSGRQFPNYSSELNVNALELEDSALYLCASSLDRGLQTQYFGPGTRLLVL.

This clonotype was found many times. The gene calls are TRBV30 and TRBJ1-1, with unresolved D. Germline-derived CDR1 and CDR2 are GTSNPN and SVGIG (reference sequence). V lost 7 bases, J lost 2 bases, and 14 bases lay in between. The CDR3 runs to 13 residues. In DNA form, the CDR3 reads TGTGCCTTCGAAGACCGGACTAACACTGAAGCTTTCTTT. Translated: CAFEDRTNTEAFF.

This CDR3 reads CASSEEGVSTDTQYF. CDR3 DNA: TGTGCCAGCAGCGAAGAGGGGGTTAGCACAGATACGCAGTATTTT. This rearrangement joins TRBV7-2 to TRBJ2-3, with a possible D match to TRBD1 (6 bases). The CDR3 runs to 15 residues. Germline lookup yields CDR1 SGHTA and CDR2 FQGNSA. V gave up 5 bases and J gave up 0 bases, with 12 bases separating them. The entire variable domain, with the rest obtained from reference TRBV7-2 and TRBJ2-3, is as follows: GAGVSQSPSNKVTEKGKDVELRCDPISGHTALYWYRQSLGQGLEFLIYFQGNSAPDKSGLPSDRFSAERTGGSVSTLTIQRTQQEDSAVYLCASSEEGVSTDTQYFGPGTRLTVL.

This clonotype occurred many times. DNA for the CDR3: TGTGCCAGCAGTGAACCCCACCTCTGGGGATCGTCCTCCTACAATGAGCAGTTCTTC. Amino acid sequence: CASSEPHLWGSSSYNEQFF. The chain is built from TRBV2 and TRBJ2-1; D ambiguous. Trimming took off 2 bases at V and 0 bases at J, with 20 bases between the two ends. In germline, CDR1 is SNHLY, CDR2 FYNNEI. The CDR3 has 19 residues.

This clonotype was recorded many times. The genes are TRBV30 and TRBJ1-3, with D possibly TRBD1 on 5 matching bases. Germline CDR1 GTSNPN, CDR2 SVGIG (reference sequence). The germline V and J ends were trimmed by 0 bases and 0 bases, with 9 bases remaining between them. The CDR3 spans 15 residues. CDR3 DNA: TGTGCCTGGAGTGTGGGACTTAACTCTGGAAACACCATATATTTT. Amino acids: CAWSVGLNSGNTIYF.

This clonotype occurred many times. V gene TRBV20-1 combines with J gene TRBJ2-1, with 10 positions matching TRBD2. The CDR3 consists of 15 residues. From germline, CDR1 is DFQATT and CDR2 SNEGSKA (reference sequence). Trimming cost V 0 bases and J 6 bases; bases outside gene matches: 5. For the CDR3, the DNA is TGCAGTGCTAGAGATCCCCTAGCGGGAGTCAATGAGCAGTTCTTC. Protein: CSARDPLAGVNEQFF.

The chain couples TRBV5-1 to TRBJ2-6; no definite D call. The CDR3 covers 15 residues. From germline, CDR1 is SGHRS and CDR2 YFSETQ. Deletions cut 2 bases from V and 2 bases from J, with 8 bases between. The CDR3 sequence is CASSFSIAGANVLTF. The CDR3 DNA reads TGCGCCAGCAGCTTCTCAATCGCTGGGGCCAACGTCCTGACTTTC. Together with reference TRBV5-1 and TRBJ2-6, the CDR3 gives the full variable domain: KAGVTQTPRYLIKTRGQQVTLSCSPISGHRSVSWYQQTPGQGLQFLFEYFSETQRNKGNFPGRFSGRQFSNSRSEMNVSTLELGDSALYLCASSFSIAGANVLTFGAGSRLTVL.

With regard to this clonotype: A far larger clone is only one base removed, so a read error is likely. The chain combines TRBV7-3 with TRBJ2-1; 15 bases fit TRBD2. There are 17 residues in the CDR3. CDR1 and CDR2 from the germline V gene are SGHTA and FQGTGA. For the CDR3, the DNA is TGTGCCGGCAGCTTATTAGGACTAGCGGGAGGGTACAATGAGCAGTTCTTC. This encodes CAGSLLGLAGGYNEQFF.

This clonotype occurred a few times. The chain employs TRBV29-1 and TRBJ1-3; D remains ambiguous. Germline V gene data show CDR1 as SQVTM and CDR2 as ANQGSEA. This CDR3 contains 15 residues. The V gene lost 1 base and the J gene lost 0 bases, with 10 bases spanning the gap. The CDR3 DNA sequence: TGCAGCGTTGAAGCAGGCCCCCACTCTGGAAACACCATATATTTT. Protein sequence: CSVEAGPHSGNTIYF. Full variable domain (outside the CDR3, taken from reference TRBV29-1 and TRBJ1-3): SAVISQKPSRDICQRGTSLTIQCQVDSQVTMMFWYRQQPGQSLTLIATANQGSEATYESGFVIDKFPISRPNLTFSTLTVSNMSPEDSSIYLCSVEAGPHSGNTIYFGEGSWLTVV.

The V and J genes are TRBV7-8 and TRBJ1-2; possible D gene TRBD1, 5 bases. Trimming shortened V by 2 bases and J by 7 bases, and 20 bases separated the two germline ends. Looked up from germline, CDR1 is SGHVS and CDR2 is FQNEAQ. This CDR3 is built from 16 residues. CDR3 sequence reads: CASSLRRAGFVSGYTF. As DNA, the CDR3 is TGTGCCAGCAGCTTACGGCGTGCAGGGTTCGTTTCTGGCTACACCTTC.

This clonotype appeared many times. The chain joins TRBV2 to TRBJ2-7; either TRBD1 or TRBD2 may supply D (5 bases each). Germline V CDR1 and CDR2: SNHLY, FYNNEI. This CDR3 is built from 14 residues. V was shortened by 5 bases and J by 6 bases, with 17 bases between the two germline ends. CDR3 sequence: CASSRQRLGAEQYF. The CDR3 DNA sequence: TGTGCCAGCAGTAGACAGCGCCTCGGGGCCGAGCAGTACTTC.

This clonotype was detected many times. The chain has TRBV3-1 and TRBJ1-3; D might be TRBD1 (5 bases). Trimming pared 6 bases from V and 0 bases from J, leaving 9 bases between. Germline lookup yields CDR1 LGHDT and CDR2 YNNKEL (reference sequence). The CDR3 loop spans 14 amino acids. The CDR3 DNA reads TGTGCCAGCAGTCGACAGTACTCTGGAAACACCATATATTTT. Its translation: CASSRQYSGNTIYF.

This clonotype was recorded many times. The chain couples TRBV2 to TRBJ1-1; 7 bases are shared with TRBD1. The V gene's germline CDR1 is SNHLY and CDR2 FYNNEI. V was pared by 2 bases and J by 9 bases, with 6 bases of the junction left unmatched. CDR3 length: 13 amino acids. CDR3 amino acids: CASSEQGERKAFF. The CDR3 DNA reads as TGTGCCAGCAGTGAACAGGGGGAGAGAAAAGCTTTCTTT.

This clonotype was detected many times. The V gene is TRBV7-9, the J gene TRBJ1-1, with 9 bases identical to TRBD1. The CDR3 loop spans 11 amino acids. From germline, CDR1 is SEHNR and CDR2 FQNEAQ (reference sequence). V shed 5 bases and J 11 bases; nucleotides not matched to a gene: 3. This chain's CDR3 is CASSLGQGAFF. The CDR3 DNA sequence: TGTGCCAGCAGCCTCGGACAGGGGGCTTTCTTT.

The chain combines TRBV27 with TRBJ2-3; 7 nucleotides match TRBD1. The CDR3 loop spans 15 amino acids. Germline-derived CDR1 and CDR2 are MNHEY and SMNVEV (reference sequence). Germline trimming cut 5 bases from V and 0 bases from J; bases unmatched to any gene: 5. In nucleotides, the CDR3 is TGTGCCAGCAGTCGACAGGGTGTTAGCACAGATACGCAGTATTTT. Amino acids: CASSRQGVSTDTQYF.

The sample holds a few counts of this clonotype. The chain couples TRBV19 to TRBJ2-4, with D perhaps TRBD2 (5 bases). The CDR3 runs to 17 residues. Germline V gene sequence: CDR1 LNHDA, CDR2 SQIVND (reference sequence). The V gene lost 6 bases and the J gene lost 0 bases, with 18 bases spanning the gap. The CDR3 here is CASSPWRIPLAKNIQYF. In nucleotides, the CDR3 is TGTGCCAGTAGCCCCTGGAGGATTCCGCTAGCCAAAAACATTCAGTACTTC.

The chain links TRBV20-1 to TRBJ2-5; 9 bases match TRBD2. V was pared by 0 bases and J by 4 bases, with 9 bases of the junction left unmatched. The length of the CDR3 is 16 residues. The V gene's germline CDR1 is DFQATT and CDR2 SNEGSKA (reference sequence). The CDR3 DNA is TGCAGTGCTAGAGACAGGGTACTAGCGGGTGGAGAGACCCAGTACTTC. This gives the protein CSARDRVLAGGETQYF.

This clonotype has at least ten counts. The V and J genes are TRBV11-2 and TRBJ2-2; D gene ambiguous. V was shortened by 4 bases and J by 5 bases, with 8 bases between the two germline ends. CDR1 and CDR2 (germline): SGHAT, FQNNGV. The CDR3 has 13 residues. For the CDR3, the DNA is TGTGCCAGCAGCTCCGACCCTACCGGGGAGCTGTTTTTT. Its translation: CASSSDPTGELFF.

This clonotype was observed a few times. The rearrangement links TRBV7-8 to TRBJ2-6; D remains ambiguous. The CDR3 loop spans 20 amino acids. Germline V gene sequence: CDR1 SGHVS, CDR2 FQNEAQ. V was trimmed by 2 bases and J by 1 base, leaving 21 bases between them. The CDR3 nucleotides read TGTGCCAGCAGCTTAAAGTCATCTAGGCTCCATGGTTCTGGGGCCAACGTCCTGACTTTC. This gives the protein CASSLKSSRLHGSGANVLTF.

This clonotype was seen a few times. This sequence joins TRBV13 and TRBJ2-7; D is unclear. Trimming stripped 5 bases from V and 3 bases from J, with 14 bases between. Germline values: CDR1 PRHDT, CDR2 FYEKMQ (reference sequence). The CDR3 is 14 amino acids. CDR3 residues: CASSPGPRSYEQYF. The CDR3 DNA follows: TGTGCCAGCAGCCCCGGGCCCCGGAGCTACGAGCAGTACTTC.